These T cell receptor beta chains were read from a single sample in a study of OX40 agonist ivuxolimab in advanced cancers. Sequenced by immunoSEQ multiplex PCR; TCRdb stores in-frame clones only, minus some. The sample has tens of thousands of clones, 86% seen once; the top ten hold about 1%. Sequenced material: CD4+ or CD8+ T cells sorted from blood, taken in a trial of the OX40 agonist ivuxolimab. These receptors came from an adult with an advanced solid tumor such as melanoma, head and neck, liver or kidney cancer. Both conserved end residues are part of each CDR3. A D gene is named only where the DNA matches it firmly. Some rows have no size entry. The others give once, few or many, or a class for an expanded clone.

NA	NA	TRBV7-9	TRBJ2-1	TGTGCCAGCAGCTTAGGGCTACAAGCCAATGAGCAGTTCTTC	CASSLGLQANEQFF
TRBD2	NA	TRBV9	TRBJ2-1	TGTGCCAGCAGCGATAGGGGAGGGTATGGTGAGCAGTTCTTC	CASSDRGGYGEQFF
TRBD1	once	TRBV18	TRBJ2-3	TGTGCCAGCTCCCCTGGGACAGCTAGCACAGATACGCAGTATTTT	CASSPGTASTDTQYF
NA	NA	TRBV7-3	TRBJ2-3	TGTGCCAGCAGCTTAACTTTCAGTGGAGGACTCACAGATACGCAGTATTTT	CASSLTFSGGLTDTQYF
TRBD1	NA	TRBV5-6	TRBJ2-5	TGTGCCAGCAGCCACAGGGGGGAGACCCAGTACTTC	CASSHRGETQYF
NA	few	TRBV11-2	TRBJ2-3	TGTGCCAGCAGCCAGACAGTCAGCACAGATACGCAGTATTTT	CASSQTVSTDTQYF
TRBD2	once	TRBV19	TRBJ2-1	TGTGCCAGTAGTATCCCGCAGGATGGGGGACTAGCGGACCACAATGAGCAGTTCTTC	CASSIPQDGGLADHNEQFF
NA	NA	TRBV7-9	TRBJ2-5	TGTGCCAGCAGCTTATACGGATCGAGTAGTCAAGAGACCCAGTACTTC	CASSLYGSSSQETQYF
TRBD1	NA	TRBV7-2	TRBJ1-2	TGTGCCAGCAGCCCACAGGGGGACTATGGCTACACCTTC	CASSPQGDYGYTF
NA	NA	TRBV6-1	TRBJ1-2	TGTGCCAGCTACGACAGGTCGAACTATGGCTACACCTTC	CASYDRSNYGYTF
TRBD2	NA	TRBV27	TRBJ2-7	TGTGCCAGCAGTTATAGCGGGATCCCCTACGAGCAGTACTTC	CASSYSGIPYEQYF
TRBD2	NA	TRBV6-6	TRBJ2-3	TGTGCCAGCTTGGCGGGAGCAGATACGCAGTATTTT	CASLAGADTQYF
NA	NA	TRBV19	TRBJ1-4	TGTGCCAGTAGTATCGGCGGGGCTAATGAAAAACTGTTTTTT	CASSIGGANEKLFF
NA	NA	TRBV5-4	TRBJ2-2	TGTGCCAGCAGCTTGGGAACCAGGGTGAACACCGGGGAGCTGTTTTTT	CASSLGTRVNTGELFF
TRBD1	NA	TRBV4-3	TRBJ1-5	TGCGCCAGCAGCCAATGGACAGGGCTTGATCAGCCCCAGCATTTT	CASSQWTGLDQPQHF
NA	NA	TRBV11-2	TRBJ1-3	TGTGCCAGCAGCCCAACAGGGACCTCTGGAAACACCATATATTTT	CASSPTGTSGNTIYF
TRBD1	NA	TRBV29-1	TRBJ1-2	TGCAGCGTTTCAGAGGGTGGGACAGGGGCTGGCTACACCTTC	CSVSEGGTGAGYTF
TRBD1	NA	TRBV7-9	TRBJ2-5	TGTGCCAGCAGTCCGAGGACAGGGCAACAAGAGACCCAGTACTTC	CASSPRTGQQETQYF
TRBD1	NA	TRBV7-6	TRBJ2-5	TGTGCCAGCAGCGAATCACAGGGGGGCCAAGAGACCCAGTACTTC	CASSESQGGQETQYF
NA	once	TRBV2	TRBJ2-2	TGTGCCAGCAACGGGGGCCCGAACACCGGGGAGCTGTTTTTT	CASNGGPNTGELFF